This T cell receptor (beta chain) was captured by sequencing in a study of shared clonotypes between healthy human individuals. The assay was carried out at the deep level. Produced via immunoSEQ multiplex PCR; TCRdb's table is partial and in-frame only. Of just over 2,000,000 clones listed, approximately 95% are singletons. Naive CD8 isolation took CD45RO-negative cells positively selected for CCR7 and excluded terminally differentiated effector memory CD45RA+ cells. There were only Caucasian adults among the donors, and all lived in Nashville, Tennessee. The receptor was isolated from a man aged 18 to 30 in good health. The sequencing sample was made of naive CD8+ T cells sorted from blood.

CDR3 DNA: TGTGCCAGCAGTGACCGACTAGCCCAAAAAGTGGTGTACGAGCAGTACTTC. Translating gives CASSDRLAQKVVYEQYF. The rearrangement uses TRBV6-1 and TRBJ2-7; 7 nucleotides align to TRBD2. This CDR3 spans 17 amino acids. The J segment lost 4 bases and the V segment lost 3 bases, leaving 15 bases of the junction unmatched. Germline assignment: CDR1 MNHNS and CDR2 SASEGT.